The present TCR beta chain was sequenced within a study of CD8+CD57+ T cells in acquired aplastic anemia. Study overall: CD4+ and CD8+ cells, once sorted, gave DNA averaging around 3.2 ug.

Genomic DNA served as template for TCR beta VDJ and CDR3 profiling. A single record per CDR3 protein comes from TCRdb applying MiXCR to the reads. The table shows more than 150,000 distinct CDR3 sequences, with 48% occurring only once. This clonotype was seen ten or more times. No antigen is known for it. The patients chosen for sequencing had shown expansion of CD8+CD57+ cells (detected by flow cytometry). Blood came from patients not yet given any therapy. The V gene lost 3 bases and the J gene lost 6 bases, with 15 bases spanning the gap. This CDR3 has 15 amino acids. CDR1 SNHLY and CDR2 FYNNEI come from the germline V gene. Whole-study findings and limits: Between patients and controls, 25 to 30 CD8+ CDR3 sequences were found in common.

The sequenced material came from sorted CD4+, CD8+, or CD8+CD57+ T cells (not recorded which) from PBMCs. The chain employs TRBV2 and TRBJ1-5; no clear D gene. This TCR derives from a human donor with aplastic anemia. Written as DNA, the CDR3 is TGTGCCAGCAGTGACGCGGTAGGGTTTGGTCAGCCCCAGCATTTT. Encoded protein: CASSDAVGFGQPQHF.